The clone carrying this T cell receptor beta chain was recorded many times. Its antigen is unidentified. The data were taken from a study of identical twins. Study-wide results and limits: While abundant cord blood beta clonotypes carried fewer insertions, memory repertoires showed no such pattern.

Template switching added a universal primer binding site, and final cDNA carried unique molecular identifiers. In TCRdb, the 5' RACE reads were re-called with MiXCR into one record per CDR3 protein. The sample lists 500,000 or so distinct CDR3 sequences; 14% were seen once. The CDR3 length is 13 residues. Germline CDR1 is SQVTM and CDR2 is ANQGSEA. Trimming removed 5 bases from V and 0 bases from J; junction bases left unmatched: 2. Every donor was a healthy Caucasian. The same sample was also studied in work on yellow fever vaccine responses in identical twins. That study adds: As reported, the vaccine T cell response of twins seemed partly convergent and partly personalized.

The sequenced sample consisted of CD4+ T cells sorted from blood. This sequence was found in a woman aged 18-29 years in good health. This sequence joins TRBV29-1 and TRBJ1-2; TRBD1 matches 8 bases. CDR3 DNA: TGCAGCGTTTCAGGGGGCCCTAACTATGGCTACACCTTC. Translated, it gives CSVSGGPNYGYTF.